Listed below are T cell receptor beta chains from one sample, sequenced in a study of cytomegalovirus exposure and HLA in healthy donors. TCRdb keeps only in-frame clones here, not all; method: immunoSEQ multiplex PCR. The table includes about 150,000 clones, 75% to 90% detected once. The sequenced sample was PBMCs. All receptors come from a man aged 18-30 years in good health and CMV-seropositive. Each CDR3 is given with its conserved first and last residue. A D gene is named only where the DNA matches it firmly. Size is stated for part of the rows, as once, few or many counts, or as a class when the clone is expanded.

>TRBJ2-3|.|TRBV15|.
TGTGCCACCAGCAGAGCCTCTAATACGCAGTATTTT
CATSRASNTQYF
>TRBJ2-7|TRBD1|TRBV7-9|.
TGTGCCAGCAGCTCCGAGGACAGGCCCCGCCGCGAGCAGTACTTC
CASSSEDRPRREQYF
>TRBJ1-5|TRBD1|TRBV18|.
TGTGCCAGCTCACCGGCCGGGACAGATAATCAGCCCCAGCATTTT
CASSPAGTDNQPQHF
>TRBJ1-1|.|TRBV21-1|.
TGTGCCAGCAGCGAAAAGATGGACAGGGGCCGATACACTGAAGCTTTCTTT
CASSEKMDRGRYTEAFF
>TRBJ1-1|.|TRBV18|.
TGTGCCAGCTCCCCAGGCCCCGGGGAGACCACTGAAGCTTTCTTT
CASSPGPGETTEAFF
>TRBJ2-7|.|TRBV7-2|.
TGTGCCAGCAGCTTAGTCGGGATGACCTACGAGCAGTACTTC
CASSLVGMTYEQYF
>TRBJ1-3|.|TRBV6-5|.
TGTGCCAGCAGCAGCGACGGGAGCTCTGGAAACACCATATATTTT
CASSSDGSSGNTIYF
>TRBJ2-2|TRBD1|TRBV13|.
TGTGCCAGCAGCCCAAGAGGGGGACAGGGTAACCCCGGGGAGCTGTTTTTT
CASSPRGGQGNPGELFF
>TRBJ2-3|.|TRBV5-1|.
TGCGCCAGCAGCTTTTGGGAGAGCACAGATACGCAGTATTTT
CASSFWESTDTQYF
>TRBJ1-4|TRBD1|TRBV2|.
TGTGCCAGCAGCGAACAGGGGGCCCTAAATGAAAAACTGTTTTTT
CASSEQGALNEKLFF
>TRBJ2-5|TRBD2|TRBV9|once
TGTGCCAGCAGCGCGTCCCGGACTAGCGGGCAAGAGACCCAGTACTTC
CASSASRTSGQETQYF
>TRBJ1-2|.|TRBV4-3|.
TGCGCCAGCAGCCAAGGGACAGTTTCCGCTAACTATGGCTACACCTTC
CASSQGTVSANYGYTF
>TRBJ2-7|.|TRBV5-8|.
TGTGCCAGCAGCACGGAGGCGCCCTACGAGCAGTACTTC
CASSTEAPYEQYF
>TRBJ2-1|.|TRBV30|few
TGTGCCTGGAGTGTGAGCGAGGCCTACTCCTACAATGAGCAGTTCTTC
CAWSVSEAYSYNEQFF
>TRBJ1-3|.|TRBV5-1|.
TGCGCCAGCAGCGTACAGGGTAACGGAAACACCATATATTTT
CASSVQGNGNTIYF
>TRBJ2-4|.|TRBV11-3|.
TGTGCCAGCAGCTTAGCCATACCCCAGACAGGAGCCAAAAACATTCAGTACTTC
CASSLAIPQTGAKNIQYF
>TRBJ2-7|.|TRBV5-1|.
TGCGCCAGCAGCTTGGCAGGGCCCGAGCAGTACTTC
CASSLAGPEQYF
>TRBJ1-2|TRBD1|TRBV6-6|.
TGTGCCAGCAGTTCAACAGGGGCCTATGGCTACACCTTC
CASSSTGAYGYTF
>TRBJ1-1|.|TRBV19|.
TGTGCCAGTAGATCCCCCGGGACACAGAACACTGAAGCTTTCTTT
CASRSPGTQNTEAFF
>TRBJ1-2|TRBD1|TRBV6-5|.
TGTGCCAGCAGGAATTCACAGGGGGCGCCCGGCTACACCTTC
CASRNSQGAPGYTF
>TRBJ2-7|.|TRBV4-1|.
TGCGCCAGCAGCCTGTCGGGTCTCTCCTACGAGCAGTACTTC
CASSLSGLSYEQYF
>TRBJ2-1|TRBD2|TRBV6-6|once
TGTGCCAGCAGTTATGCGACTAGCGGAAATGAGCAGTTCTTC
CASSYATSGNEQFF
>TRBJ1-1|.|TRBV6-5|.
TGTGCCAGCAGTTACTCGATCGGTCCGGTCGGGTCGGCTTTCTTT
CASSYSIGPVGSAFF
>TRBJ2-1|TRBD2|TRBV4-1|.
TGCGCCAGCAGCCAAGGTCTAGCGGGGGTCTTGTACAATGAGCAGTTCTTC
CASSQGLAGVLYNEQFF
>TRBJ1-5|.|TRBV5-6|.
TGTGCCAGCAGCTTGAGCCGACAGGGCAATCAGCCCCAGCATTTT
CASSLSRQGNQPQHF
>TRBJ1-2|TRBD1|TRBV18|once
TGTGCCAGCTCCATTGGGACAGGGCCTAACTATGGCTACACCTTC
CASSIGTGPNYGYTF
>TRBJ1-5|TRBD1|TRBV27|.
TGTGCCAGCAGTCCACAGGCCGCGGACAGGGGCACCCAGCCCCAGCATTTT
CASSPQAADRGTQPQHF
>TRBJ1-6|TRBD1|TRBV2|few
TGTGCCAGCAGGGACAGGTATTCACCCCTCCACTTT
CASRDRYSPLHF
>TRBJ2-5|TRBD1|TRBV30|.
TGTGCCTGCCAGACAGGGAAAGAGACCCAGTACTTC
CACQTGKETQYF
>TRBJ2-7|TRBD1|TRBV6-5|few
TGTGCCAGCGGGAAGGACAGGGTTCGGGAGCAGTACTTC
CASGKDRVREQYF
>TRBJ2-5|.|TRBV18|.
TGTGCCAGCTCACCACGTAGGACTGAAATCGGGGAGACCCAGTACTTC
CASSPRRTEIGETQYF
>TRBJ1-2|TRBD1|TRBV27|.
TGTGCCAGCAGTCCGGGACAGGGAGGGAGCTATGGCTACACCTTC
CASSPGQGGSYGYTF
>TRBJ2-7|TRBD1|TRBV5-6|.
TGTGCCAGCACCCAACCGGGGACAGGGCCCTACGAGCAGTACTTC
CASTQPGTGPYEQYF
>TRBJ1-1|TRBD1|TRBV27|.
TGTGCCAGCAGTTTACGGACGACAGGGGGGAACACTGAAGCTTTCTTT
CASSLRTTGGNTEAFF
>TRBJ1-4|TRBD1|TRBV7-6|.
TGTGCCAGCAGCAACGGAAACCTCAGGGGGGAAAAACTGTTTTTT
CASSNGNLRGEKLFF
>TRBJ2-1|TRBD1|TRBV2|.
TGTGCCAGCAGTGACAGGGGGCGTTCCTACAATGAGCAGTTCTTC
CASSDRGRSYNEQFF
>TRBJ2-7|.|TRBV21-1|once
TGTGCCAGCAGCAAAACGGGACTAGCGGGAGGGCCTTCCGCCTACGAGCAGTACTTC
CASSKTGLAGGPSAYEQYF
>TRBJ2-3|.|TRBV7-2|.
TGTGCCAGCAGCTTTTCCCCAGCGGCCGATACGCAGTATTTT
CASSFSPAADTQYF
>TRBJ2-5|TRBD2|TRBV4-3|.
TGCGCCAGCAGCCAAGATTGGAGTAGCGGGGGGATCCAAGAGACCCAGTACTTC
CASSQDWSSGGIQETQYF
>TRBJ2-1|TRBD2|TRBV6-5|.
TGTGCCAGCAGTTACGGGCGGGGGGTGTACAATGAGCAGTTCTTC
CASSYGRGVYNEQFF
>TRBJ2-1|TRBD2|TRBV7-2|.
TGTGCCAGCACCCAACCCGTGGCTAGCGGGAGGGCCGGCTACAATGAGCAGTTCTTC
CASTQPVASGRAGYNEQFF
>TRBJ2-7|.|TRBV4-2|.
TGTGCCAGCAGCCACCAGGGGGGCGATCGGGAGCAGTACTTC
CASSHQGGDREQYF
>TRBJ2-1|TRBD2|TRBV5-1|.
TGCGCCAGCAGCTTTTCAGCGGGAGGGAGGTACAATGAGCAGTTCTTC
CASSFSAGGRYNEQFF
>TRBJ2-6|.|TRBV9|.
TGTGCCAGCAGTTCCGGACATTTAAGCTCTGGGGCCAACGTCCTGACTTTC
CASSSGHLSSGANVLTF
>TRBJ2-7|TRBD1|TRBV7-9|.
TGTGCCAGCAGCTTAGTACCGACAGGGAACCGGGGCGAGCAGTACTTC
CASSLVPTGNRGEQYF
>TRBJ1-2|TRBD1|TRBV13|.
TGTGCCAGCAGCACCTCCGGGACAGGGGCCCCCCCCTATGGCTACACCTTC
CASSTSGTGAPPYGYTF
>TRBJ1-6|.|TRBV19|.
TGTGCCAGTAGTATAGACCTGAATTCACCCCTCCACTTT
CASSIDLNSPLHF
>TRBJ2-1|.|TRBV4-2|.
TGTGCCAGCAGCCAGGAGCGGACCGTCTCCTACAATGAGCAGTTCTTC
CASSQERTVSYNEQFF
>TRBJ1-2|.|TRBV15|.
TGTGCCACCAGCAGAGATACGGAGGGCTCCAACACCTTC
CATSRDTEGSNTF
>TRBJ1-2|.|TRBV7-9|few
TGTGCCAGCAGCTTAGCAGACCGGGGCTATGGCTACACCTTC
CASSLADRGYGYTF